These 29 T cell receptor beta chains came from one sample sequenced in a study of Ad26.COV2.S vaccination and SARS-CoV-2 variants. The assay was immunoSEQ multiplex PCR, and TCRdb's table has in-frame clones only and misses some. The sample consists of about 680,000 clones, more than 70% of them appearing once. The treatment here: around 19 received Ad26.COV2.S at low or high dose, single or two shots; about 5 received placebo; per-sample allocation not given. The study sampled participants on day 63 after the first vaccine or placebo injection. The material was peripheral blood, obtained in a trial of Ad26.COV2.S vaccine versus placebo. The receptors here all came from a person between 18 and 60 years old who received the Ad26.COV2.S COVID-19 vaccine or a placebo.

The CDR3 reads CASSPGQGFGETQYF. For the CDR3, the DNA is TGTGCCAGCAGCCCAGGACAGGGCTTTGGAGAGACCCAGTACTTC. The V call is TRBV7-8, the J call TRBJ2-5, with 8 bases matching TRBD1. The germline V gene encodes CDR1 SGHVS and CDR2 FQNEAQ. After removal of 5 bases from V and 4 bases from J, the junction contained 9 bases not matched to a gene. There are 15 residues in the CDR3.

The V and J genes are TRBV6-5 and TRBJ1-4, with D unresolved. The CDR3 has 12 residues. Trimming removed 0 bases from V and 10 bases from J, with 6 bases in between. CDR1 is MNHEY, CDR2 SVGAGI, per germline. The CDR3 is CASSYSNGKLFF. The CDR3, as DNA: TGTGCCAGCAGTTACTCGAACGGAAAACTGTTTTTT.

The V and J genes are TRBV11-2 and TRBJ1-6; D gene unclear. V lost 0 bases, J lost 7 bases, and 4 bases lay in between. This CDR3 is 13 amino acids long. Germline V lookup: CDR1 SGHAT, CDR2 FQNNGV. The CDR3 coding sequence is TGTGCCAGCAGCTTAGATTGGAATTCACCCCTCCACTTT. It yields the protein CASSLDWNSPLHF.

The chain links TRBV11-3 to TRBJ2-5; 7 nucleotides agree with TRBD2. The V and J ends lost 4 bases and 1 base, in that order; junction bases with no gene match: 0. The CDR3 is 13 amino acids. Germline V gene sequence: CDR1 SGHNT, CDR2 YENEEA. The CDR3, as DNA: TGTGCCAGCAGCTGGACTAGCCAAGAGACCCAGTACTTC. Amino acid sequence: CASSWTSQETQYF.

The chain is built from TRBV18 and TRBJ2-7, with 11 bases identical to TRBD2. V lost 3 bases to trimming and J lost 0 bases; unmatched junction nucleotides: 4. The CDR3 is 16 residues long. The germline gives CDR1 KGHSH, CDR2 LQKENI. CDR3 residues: CASSPSLAGGSYEQYF. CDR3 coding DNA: TGTGCCAGCTCACCTTCGCTAGCGGGGGGCTCCTACGAGCAGTACTTC.

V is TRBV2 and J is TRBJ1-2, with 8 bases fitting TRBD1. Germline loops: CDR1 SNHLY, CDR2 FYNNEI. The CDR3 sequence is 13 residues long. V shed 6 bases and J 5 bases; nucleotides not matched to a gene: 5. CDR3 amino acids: CASSAGTGYGYTF. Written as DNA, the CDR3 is TGTGCCAGCAGCGCTGGGACAGGATATGGCTACACCTTC.

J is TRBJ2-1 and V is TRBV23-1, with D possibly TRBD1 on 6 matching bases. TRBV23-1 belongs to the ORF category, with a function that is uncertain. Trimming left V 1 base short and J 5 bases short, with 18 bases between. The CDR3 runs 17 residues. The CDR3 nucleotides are TGCGCCAGCAGTCAATGGGCAGGGGTGGTCTTTAACAATGAGCAGTTCTTC. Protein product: CASSQWAGVVFNNEQFF.

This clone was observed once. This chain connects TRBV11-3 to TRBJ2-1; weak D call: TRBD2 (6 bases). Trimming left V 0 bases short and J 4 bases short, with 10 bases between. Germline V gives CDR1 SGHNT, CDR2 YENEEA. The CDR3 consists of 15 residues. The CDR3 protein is CASSLDLAGYNEQFF. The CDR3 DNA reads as TGTGCCAGCAGCTTAGATCTCGCGGGATACAATGAGCAGTTCTTC. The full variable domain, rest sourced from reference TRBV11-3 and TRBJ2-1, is EAGVVQSPRYKIIEKKQPVAFWCNPISGHNTLYWYLQNLGQGPELLIRYENEEAVDDSQLPKDRFSAERLKGVDSTLKIQPAELGDSAVYLCASSLDLAGYNEQFFGPGTRLTVL.

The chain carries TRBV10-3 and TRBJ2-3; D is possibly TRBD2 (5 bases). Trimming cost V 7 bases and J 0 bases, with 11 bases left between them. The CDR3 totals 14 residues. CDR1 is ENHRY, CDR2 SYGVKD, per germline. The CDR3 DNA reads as TGTGCCATCAACCGGGAACCCAGCACAGATACGCAGTATTTT. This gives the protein CAINREPSTDTQYF.

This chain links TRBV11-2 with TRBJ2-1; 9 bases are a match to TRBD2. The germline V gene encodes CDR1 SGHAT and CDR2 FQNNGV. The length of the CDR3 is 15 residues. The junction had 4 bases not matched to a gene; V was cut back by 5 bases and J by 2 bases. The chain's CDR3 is CASSHSGSAYNEQFF. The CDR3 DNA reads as TGTGCCAGCAGCCATAGCGGGAGCGCCTACAATGAGCAGTTCTTC.

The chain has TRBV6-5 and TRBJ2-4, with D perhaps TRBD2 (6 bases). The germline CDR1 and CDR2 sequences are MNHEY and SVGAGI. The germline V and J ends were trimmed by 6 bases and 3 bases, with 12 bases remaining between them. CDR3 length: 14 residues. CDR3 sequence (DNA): TGTGCCAGCAGGGAGGGAGAGGACAAAAACATTCAGTACTTC. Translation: CASREGEDKNIQYF.

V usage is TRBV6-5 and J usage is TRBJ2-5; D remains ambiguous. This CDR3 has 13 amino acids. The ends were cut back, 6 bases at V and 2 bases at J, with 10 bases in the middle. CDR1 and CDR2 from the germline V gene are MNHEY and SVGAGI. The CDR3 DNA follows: TGTGCCAGCAGCAGCGCCAGGCAAGAGACCCAGTACTTC. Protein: CASSSARQETQYF.

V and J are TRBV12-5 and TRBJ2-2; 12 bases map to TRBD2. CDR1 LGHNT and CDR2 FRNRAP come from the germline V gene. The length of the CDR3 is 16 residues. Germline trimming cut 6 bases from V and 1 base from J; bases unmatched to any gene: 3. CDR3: CASGLTSGGNTGELFF. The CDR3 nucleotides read TGTGCTAGTGGCTTGACTAGCGGGGGGAACACCGGGGAGCTGTTTTTT.

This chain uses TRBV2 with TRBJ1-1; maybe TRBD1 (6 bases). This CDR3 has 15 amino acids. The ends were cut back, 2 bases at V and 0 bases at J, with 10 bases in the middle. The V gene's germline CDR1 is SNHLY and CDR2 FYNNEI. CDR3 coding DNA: TGTGCCAGCAGTGAACAGGGGCAGATGAACACTGAAGCTTTCTTT. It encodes CASSEQGQMNTEAFF.

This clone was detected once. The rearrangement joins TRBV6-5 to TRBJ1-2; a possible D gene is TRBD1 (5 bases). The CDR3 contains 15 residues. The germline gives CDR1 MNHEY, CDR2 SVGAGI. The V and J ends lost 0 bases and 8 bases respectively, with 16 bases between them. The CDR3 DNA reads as TGTGCCAGCAGTTACTCCTCGGGGGATATGGGCGGCTACACCTTC. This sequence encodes CASSYSSGDMGGYTF.

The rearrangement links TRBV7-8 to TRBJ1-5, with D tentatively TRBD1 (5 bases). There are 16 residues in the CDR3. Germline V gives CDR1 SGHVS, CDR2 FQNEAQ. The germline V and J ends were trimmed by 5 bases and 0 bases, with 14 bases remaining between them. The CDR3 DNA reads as TGTGCCAGCAGCCCACGTCCAACAGGTAGCAATCAGCCCCAGCATTTT. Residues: CASSPRPTGSNQPQHF. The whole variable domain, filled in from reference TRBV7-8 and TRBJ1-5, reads GAGVSQSPRYKVAKRGQDVALRCDPISGHVSLFWYQQALGQGPEFLTYFQNEAQLDKSGLPSDRFFAERPEGSVSTLKIQRTQQEDSAVYLCASSPRPTGSNQPQHFGDGTRLSIL.

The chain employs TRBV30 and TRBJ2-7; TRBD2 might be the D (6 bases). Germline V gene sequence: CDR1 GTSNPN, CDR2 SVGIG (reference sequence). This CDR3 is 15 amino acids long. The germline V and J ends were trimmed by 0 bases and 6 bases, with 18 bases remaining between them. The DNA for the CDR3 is TGTGCCTGGAGTGTGCCTTTTGGGGGGTTGGGCGAGCAGTACTTC. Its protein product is CAWSVPFGGLGEQYF.

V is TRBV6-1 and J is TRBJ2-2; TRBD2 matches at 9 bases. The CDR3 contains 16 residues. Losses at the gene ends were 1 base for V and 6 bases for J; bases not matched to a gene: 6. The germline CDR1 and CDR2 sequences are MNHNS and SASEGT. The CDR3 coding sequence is TGTGCCAGCAGTGAAGTCGGCGGCGGGAGGGCCGGGGAGCTGTTTTTT. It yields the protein CASSEVGGGRAGELFF.

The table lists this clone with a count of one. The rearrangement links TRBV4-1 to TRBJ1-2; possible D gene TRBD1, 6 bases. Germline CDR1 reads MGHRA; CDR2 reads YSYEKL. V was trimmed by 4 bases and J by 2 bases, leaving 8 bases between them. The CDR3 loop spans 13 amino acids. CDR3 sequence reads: CASSPDRNYGYTF. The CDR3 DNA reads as TGCGCCAGCAGCCCCGACAGGAACTATGGCTACACCTTC.

CDR3 sequence reads: CASSRPWGTETQYF. The DNA for the CDR3 is TGTGCCAGCAGCCGACCATGGGGGACCGAGACCCAGTACTTC. V is TRBV14 and J is TRBJ2-5; either TRBD1 or TRBD2 may fit D (5 bases each). The V end was cut by 4 bases, the J end by 5 bases, with 14 bases between. Per the germline V gene, CDR1 is SGHDN and CDR2 is FVKESK. The CDR3 spans 14 residues.

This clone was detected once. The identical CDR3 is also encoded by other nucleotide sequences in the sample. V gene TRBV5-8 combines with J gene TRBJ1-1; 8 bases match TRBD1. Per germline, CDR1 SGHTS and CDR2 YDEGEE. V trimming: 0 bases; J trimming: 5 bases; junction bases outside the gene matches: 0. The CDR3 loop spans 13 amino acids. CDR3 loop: CASSLDRGTEAFF. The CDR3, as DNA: TGTGCCAGCAGCTTGGACAGGGGGACTGAAGCTTTCTTT.

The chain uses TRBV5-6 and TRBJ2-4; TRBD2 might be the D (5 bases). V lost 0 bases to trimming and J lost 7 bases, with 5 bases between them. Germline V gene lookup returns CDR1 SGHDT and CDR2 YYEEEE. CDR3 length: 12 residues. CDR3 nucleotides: TGTGCCAGCAGCTTGGGGGAGAACATTCAGTACTTC. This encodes CASSLGENIQYF. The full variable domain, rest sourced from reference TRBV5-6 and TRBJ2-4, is DAGVTQSPTHLIKTRGQQVTLRCSPKSGHDTVSWYQQALGQGPQFIFQYYEEEERQRGNFPDRFSGHQFPNYSSELNVNALLLGDSALYLCASSLGENIQYFGAGTRLSVL.

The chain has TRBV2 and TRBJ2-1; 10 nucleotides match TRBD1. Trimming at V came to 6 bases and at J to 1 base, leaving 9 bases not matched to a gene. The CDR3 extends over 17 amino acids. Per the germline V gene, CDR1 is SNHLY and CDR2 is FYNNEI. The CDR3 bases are TGTGCCAGCAGCACGGGACAGGGGTGGAATTCCTACAATGAGCAGTTCTTC. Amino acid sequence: CASSTGQGWNSYNEQFF.

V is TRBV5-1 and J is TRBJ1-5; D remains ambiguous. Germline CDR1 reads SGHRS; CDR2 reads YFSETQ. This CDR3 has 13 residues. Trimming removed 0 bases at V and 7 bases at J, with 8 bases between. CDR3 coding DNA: TGCGCCAGCAGCTTGGACGGAGGACAGCCCCAGCATTTT. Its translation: CASSLDGGQPQHF.

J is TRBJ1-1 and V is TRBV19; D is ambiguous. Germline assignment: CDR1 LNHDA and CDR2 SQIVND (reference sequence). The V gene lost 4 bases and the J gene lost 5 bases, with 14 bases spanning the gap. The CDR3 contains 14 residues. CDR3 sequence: CASSNLGFGTEAFF. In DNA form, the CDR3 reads TGTGCCAGTAGTAACCTCGGGTTTGGGACTGAAGCTTTCTTT.

CDR3 bases: TGTGCCTGGAGTGGGGACAACAGGGCGGGACAGCCCCAGCATTTT. Translating gives CAWSGDNRAGQPQHF. J is TRBJ1-5 and V is TRBV30; D is perhaps TRBD1 (6 bases). V was cut by 1 base and J by 7 bases, with 17 bases left in between. Germline CDR1 is GTSNPN and CDR2 is SVGIG (reference sequence). CDR3 length equals 15 residues.

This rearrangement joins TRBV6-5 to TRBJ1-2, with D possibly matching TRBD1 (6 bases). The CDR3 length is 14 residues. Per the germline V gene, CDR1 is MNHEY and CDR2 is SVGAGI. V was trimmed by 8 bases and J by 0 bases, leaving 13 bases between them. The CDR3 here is CASGGTLSNYGYTF. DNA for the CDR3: TGTGCCAGCGGAGGGACACTCTCTAACTATGGCTACACCTTC.

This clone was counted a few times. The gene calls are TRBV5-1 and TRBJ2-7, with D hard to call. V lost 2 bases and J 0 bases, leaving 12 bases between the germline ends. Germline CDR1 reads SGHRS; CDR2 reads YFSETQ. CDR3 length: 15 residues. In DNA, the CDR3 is TGCGCCAGCAGCTTAACTCCAGAGAGCTCCTACGAGCAGTACTTC. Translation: CASSLTPESSYEQYF.

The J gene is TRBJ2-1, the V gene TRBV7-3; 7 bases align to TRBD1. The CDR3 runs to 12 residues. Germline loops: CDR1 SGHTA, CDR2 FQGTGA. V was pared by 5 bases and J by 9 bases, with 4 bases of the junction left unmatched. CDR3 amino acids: CASSRQGGEQFF. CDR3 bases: TGTGCCAGCAGCCGACAGGGCGGTGAGCAGTTCTTC.